The clone carrying this TCR beta chain has only a few counts. Its antigen is not identified. The CDR3 loop spans 13 amino acids. Germline V gene lookup returns CDR1 MNHEY and CDR2 SVGEGT. With 0 bases removed from V and 3 bases from J, the gap between germline ends came to 5 bases. Library preparation (for TCRbeta) was performed with unique molecular identifiers. TCRdb re-analysed the PCR reads in MiXCR, keeping a single row per CDR3 protein. The repertoire includes about 7,900 distinct CDR3 sequences, 17% of them detected once, and 88% sits in the top ten. This sample was taken from a study of T-cell reconstitution after alpha-beta-depleted transplantation in children. Findings and limits, study-wide: The authors attributed T-cell counts and diversity one year after transplant mostly to newly produced T cells. In some patients, recipient T cells and intrathymic progenitors surviving conditioning explained high day-60 diversity. Approximately two months post-transplant, alpha-beta T cells reportedly originated from several hundred expanded graft clones.

This rearrangement joins TRBV6-2 or TRBV6-3 to TRBJ1-1, with D perhaps TRBD1 (5 bases). This specimen was PBMCs, mostly from graft donor cells, taken 60 days after TCRalphabeta/CD19-depleted stem cell transplant. The TCR was taken from a girl under two years old who had a stem cell transplant for combined immunodeficiency, so the T cells may come from the graft donor. The CDR3 spells CASSYSRDTEAFF. The CDR3 nucleotides read TGTGCCAGCAGTTACTCCAGGGACACTGAAGCTTTCTTT.